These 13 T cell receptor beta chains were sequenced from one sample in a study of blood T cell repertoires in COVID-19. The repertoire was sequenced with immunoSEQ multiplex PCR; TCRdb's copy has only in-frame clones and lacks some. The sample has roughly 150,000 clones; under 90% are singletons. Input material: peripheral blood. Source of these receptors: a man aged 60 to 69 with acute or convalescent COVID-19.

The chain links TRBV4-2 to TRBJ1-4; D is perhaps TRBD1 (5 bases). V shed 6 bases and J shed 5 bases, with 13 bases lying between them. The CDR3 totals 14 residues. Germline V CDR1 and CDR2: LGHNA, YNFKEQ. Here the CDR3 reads CASRGAGGNEKLFF. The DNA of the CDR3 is TGTGCCAGCAGAGGGGCGGGGGGAAATGAAAAACTGTTTTTT.

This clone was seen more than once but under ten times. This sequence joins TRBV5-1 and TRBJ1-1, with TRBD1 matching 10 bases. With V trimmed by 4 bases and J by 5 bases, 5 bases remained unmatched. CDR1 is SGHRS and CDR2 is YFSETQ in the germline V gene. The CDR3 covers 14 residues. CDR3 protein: CASSNGQGETEAFF. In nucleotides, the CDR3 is TGCGCCAGCAGCAACGGACAGGGGGAAACTGAAGCTTTCTTT.

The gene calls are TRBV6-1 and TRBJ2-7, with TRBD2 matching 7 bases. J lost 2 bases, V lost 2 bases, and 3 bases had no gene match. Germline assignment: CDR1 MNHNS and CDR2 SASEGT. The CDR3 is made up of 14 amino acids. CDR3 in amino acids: CASSESSGPYEQYF. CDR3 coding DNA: TGTGCCAGCAGTGAATCTAGCGGCCCCTACGAGCAGTACTTC.

CDR3: CASSLVGQYGTNEKLFF. The CDR3 nucleotides read TGCGCCAGCAGCTTGGTGGGACAGTACGGGACTAATGAAAAACTGTTTTTT. This chain joins TRBV5-1 and TRBJ1-4; 7 bases map to TRBD1. Germline-derived CDR1 and CDR2 are SGHRS and YFSETQ. Unmatched junction bases numbered 7, after V lost 0 bases and J lost 2 bases. The CDR3 sequence is 17 residues long. The variable domain in full, with the rest retrieved from reference TRBV5-1 and TRBJ1-4, is KAGVTQTPRYLIKTRGQQVTLSCSPISGHRSVSWYQQTPGQGLQFLFEYFSETQRNKGNFPGRFSGRQFSNSRSEMNVSTLELGDSALYLCASSLVGQYGTNEKLFFGSGTQLSVL.

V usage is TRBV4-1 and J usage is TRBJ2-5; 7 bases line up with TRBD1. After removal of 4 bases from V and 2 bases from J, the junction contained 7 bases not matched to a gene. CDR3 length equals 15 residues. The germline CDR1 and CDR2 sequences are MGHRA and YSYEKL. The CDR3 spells CASSPGTANQETQYF. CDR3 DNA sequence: TGCGCCAGCAGCCCCGGGACAGCGAATCAAGAGACCCAGTACTTC.

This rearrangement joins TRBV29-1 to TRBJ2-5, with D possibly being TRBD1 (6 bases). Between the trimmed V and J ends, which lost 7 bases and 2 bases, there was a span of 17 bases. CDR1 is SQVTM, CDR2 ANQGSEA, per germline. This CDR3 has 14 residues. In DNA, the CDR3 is TGCAGCGGGCTCCCCGGGACACCTCAAGAGACCCAGTACTTC. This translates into CSGLPGTPQETQYF.

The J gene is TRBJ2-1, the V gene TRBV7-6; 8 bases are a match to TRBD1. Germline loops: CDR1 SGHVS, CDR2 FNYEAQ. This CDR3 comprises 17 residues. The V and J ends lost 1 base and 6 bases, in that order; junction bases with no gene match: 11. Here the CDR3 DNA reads TGTGCCAGCAGCTTAGGGCTCAGGGGGCGCAGAGGCAATGAGCAGTTCTTC. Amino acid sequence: CASSLGLRGRRGNEQFF.

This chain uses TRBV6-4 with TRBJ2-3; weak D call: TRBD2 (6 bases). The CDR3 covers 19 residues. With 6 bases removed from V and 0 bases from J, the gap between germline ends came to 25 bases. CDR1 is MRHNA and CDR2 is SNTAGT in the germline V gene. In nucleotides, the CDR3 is TGTGCCAGCAGCCCGGGAGTAACAAAGATGCAGACTAGCACAGATACGCAGTATTTT. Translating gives CASSPGVTKMQTSTDTQYF.

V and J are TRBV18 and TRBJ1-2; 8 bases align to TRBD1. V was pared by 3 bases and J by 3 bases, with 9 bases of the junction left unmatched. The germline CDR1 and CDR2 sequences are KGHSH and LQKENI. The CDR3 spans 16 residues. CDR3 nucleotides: TGTGCCAGCTCACCGCAGGGGGCCGGGGTTGACTATGGCTACACCTTC. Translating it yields CASSPQGAGVDYGYTF. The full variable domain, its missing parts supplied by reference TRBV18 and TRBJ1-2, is NAGVMQNPRHLVRRRGQEARLRCSPMKGHSHVYWYRQLPEEGLKFMVYLQKENIIDESGMPKERFSAEFPKEGPSILRIQQVVRGDSAAYFCASSPQGAGVDYGYTFGSGTRLTVV.

CDR3 in amino acids: CASSLGGNTGELFF. For the CDR3, the DNA is TGTGCCAGCAGCTTAGGGGGCAACACCGGGGAGCTGTTTTTT. The chain has TRBV7-3 and TRBJ2-2; tentative D call: TRBD1 (6 bases). The CDR3 has 14 residues. V lost 2 bases to trimming and J lost 2 bases, with 6 bases between them. Germline V lookup: CDR1 SGHTA, CDR2 FQGTGA. Drawing the rest from reference TRBV7-3 and TRBJ2-2, the complete variable domain is GAGVSQTPSNKVTEKGKYVELRCDPISGHTALYWYRQSLGQGPEFLIYFQGTGAADDSGLPNDRFFAVRPEGSVSTLKIQRTERGDSAVYLCASSLGGNTGELFFGEGSRLTVL.

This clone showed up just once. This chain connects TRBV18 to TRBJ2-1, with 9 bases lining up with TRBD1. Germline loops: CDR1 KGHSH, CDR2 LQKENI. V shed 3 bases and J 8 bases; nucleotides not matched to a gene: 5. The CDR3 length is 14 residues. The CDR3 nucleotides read TGTGCCAGCTCACCCGGACAGGGGCGGGATGAGCAGTTCTTC. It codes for CASSPGQGRDEQFF.

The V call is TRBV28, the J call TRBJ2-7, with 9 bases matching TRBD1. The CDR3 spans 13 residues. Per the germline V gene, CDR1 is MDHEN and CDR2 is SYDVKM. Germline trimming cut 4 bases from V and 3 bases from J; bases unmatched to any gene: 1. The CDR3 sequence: CASSSGQGYEQYF. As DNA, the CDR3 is TGTGCCAGCAGTTCGGGACAGGGCTACGAGCAGTACTTC. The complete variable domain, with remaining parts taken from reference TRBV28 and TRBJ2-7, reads DVKVTQSSRYLVKRTGEKVFLECVQDMDHENMFWYRQDPGLGLRLIYFSYDVKMKEKGDIPEGYSVSREKKERFSLILESASTNQTSMYLCASSSGQGYEQYFGPGTRLTVT.

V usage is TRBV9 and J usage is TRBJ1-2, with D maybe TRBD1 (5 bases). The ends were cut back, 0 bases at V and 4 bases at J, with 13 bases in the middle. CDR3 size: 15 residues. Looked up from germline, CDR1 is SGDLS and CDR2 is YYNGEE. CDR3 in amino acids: CASSVGKGTGYGYTF. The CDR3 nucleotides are TGTGCCAGCAGCGTAGGTAAGGGAACAGGCTATGGCTACACCTTC.